These T cell receptor beta chains were read from a single sample in a study of T-cell memory formation after mild COVID-19. TCRdb fed the 5' RACE reads into MiXCR, producing one record per CDR3 protein. The table includes about 360,000 distinct CDR3 sequences, around 15% detected once. Sequencing input: PBMCs or a T cell subset sorted from them (not recorded which). These receptors came from a young man who had mild COVID-19 (a few samples of this study predate the infection). Cell type and time point are not known. Both conserved end residues are part of each CDR3. A D gene is named only where the DNA matches it firmly. Size is omitted from some rows. Given values are once, few, many or a class for expanded clones.

TGCAGTGCAAGCGGGGGGGCCGGAGCGAAGACCCAGTACTTC	CSASGGAGAKTQYF	14	TRBD2	TRBJ2-5	TRBV20-1	few
TGTGCCAGCAGCTTCAGGACTGGGTACGCCGATACGCAGTATTTT	CASSFRTGYADTQYF	15	.	TRBJ2-3	TRBV7-2	few
TGTGCCAGCTCACCCACAACTTCTGGAGGGACGGGTGGCTACACCTTC	CASSPTTSGGTGGYTF	16	.	TRBJ1-2	TRBV18	.
TGCGCCAGCAAAGTGGCGGGGGCTGTAACCGGGGAGCTGTTTTTT	CASKVAGAVTGELFF	15	.	TRBJ2-2	TRBV5-1	few
TGTGCCAGCAGGGGACAGGGGGCATCTATCAATGAGCAGTTCTTC	CASRGQGASINEQFF	15	TRBD1	TRBJ2-1	TRBV12-3/TRBV12-4	few
TGCGCCAGCAGCTTGGGGGACACAGGGAACGAGCAGTACTTC	CASSLGDTGNEQYF	14	.	TRBJ2-7	TRBV5-1	many
TGCGCCAGCACGCGAGGGGTCCTAGGGACAGATACGCAGTATTTT	CASTRGVLGTDTQYF	15	.	TRBJ2-3	TRBV5-1	few
TGTGCCAGCAGCTTTACTCGGGAAGAGACCCAGTACTTC	CASSFTREETQYF	13	.	TRBJ2-5	TRBV11-2	many
TGTGCCAGCAGCCAAGAACCGGGACAGGGGAACTCTGGGGCCAACGTCCTGACTTTC	CASSQEPGQGNSGANVLTF	19	TRBD1	TRBJ2-6	TRBV3-1	.
TGTGCCAGCAGTTGGGCGGGGACAGGGGTCCCCTACGAGCAGTACTTC	CASSWAGTGVPYEQYF	16	TRBD1	TRBJ2-7	TRBV12-3/TRBV12-4	few
TGTGCCAGCAGGTCCCGGCAGGGAAGCACCGGGGAGCTGTTTTTT	CASRSRQGSTGELFF	15	.	TRBJ2-2	TRBV5-6	.
TGTGCCAGCACCTCGACAGAGGCAGAGACCCAGTACTTC	CASTSTEAETQYF	13	.	TRBJ2-5	TRBV12-3/TRBV12-4	.
TGCAGTGCTAGAGACGCCGGGACAGGGTTTTCACCCCTCCACTTT	CSARDAGTGFSPLHF	15	TRBD1	TRBJ1-6	TRBV20-1	few
TGTGCCAGCAGCCCCGATGGTTCCGGTGAAAAACTGTTTTTT	CASSPDGSGEKLFF	14	.	TRBJ1-4	TRBV3-1	.
TGTGCCAGCAGCTTGGGGTCGACAGGGTGGAGAGAGACCCAGTACTTC	CASSLGSTGWRETQYF	16	TRBD1	TRBJ2-5	TRBV5-4	few
TGTGCCAGCACTCGGGGCGAGTTTTCTGAAGCTTTCTTT	CASTRGEFSEAFF	13	.	TRBJ1-1	TRBV7-9	few
TGTGCCAGCAGTCTGGGGACAGGGAACCAGTACTTC	CASSLGTGNQYF	12	TRBD1	TRBJ2-5	TRBV12-3/TRBV12-4	.
TGTGCCAGCAGCCAAACTTCGACAGGGGGCGCCGGGGAGACCCAGTACTTC	CASSQTSTGGAGETQYF	17	TRBD1	TRBJ2-5	TRBV3-1	.
TGTGCCAGCAGCCGGGTACATGTTACTCGAGAAGCTTTCTTT	CASSRVHVTREAFF	14	.	TRBJ1-1	TRBV14	.
TGTGCCAGCAGTACACAAGGGGGGTCGGGCACTGAAGCTTTCTTT	CASSTQGGSGTEAFF	15	.	TRBJ1-1	TRBV7-2	few
TGTGCCAGCATGGAAACAGGGGGGAGGTTCTATGGCTACACCTTC	CASMETGGRFYGYTF	15	TRBD1	TRBJ1-2	TRBV6-5	.
TGCGCCAGCAGCTTGGAGGGACAGGCTACCGCGGAGACCCAGTACTTC	CASSLEGQATAETQYF	16	TRBD1	TRBJ2-5	TRBV5-1	few
TGTGCCAGCAGTGAAAGGGGTACTGGGGCCAACGTCCTGACTTTC	CASSERGTGANVLTF	15	.	TRBJ2-6	TRBV25-1	.
TGTGCCAGCAGTGGTGGGACCTTCTATGGCTACACCTTC	CASSGGTFYGYTF	13	.	TRBJ1-2	TRBV2	.
TGTGCCAGCAGCTTGGTGGGGTGGTTCGAGGTTTATGGCTACACCTTC	CASSLVGWFEVYGYTF	16	.	TRBJ1-2	TRBV5-6	.
TGCGCCAGCAGCTTAGGACAGGGGGCGGTGGAGACCCAGTACTTC	CASSLGQGAVETQYF	15	TRBD1	TRBJ2-5	TRBV5-1	many